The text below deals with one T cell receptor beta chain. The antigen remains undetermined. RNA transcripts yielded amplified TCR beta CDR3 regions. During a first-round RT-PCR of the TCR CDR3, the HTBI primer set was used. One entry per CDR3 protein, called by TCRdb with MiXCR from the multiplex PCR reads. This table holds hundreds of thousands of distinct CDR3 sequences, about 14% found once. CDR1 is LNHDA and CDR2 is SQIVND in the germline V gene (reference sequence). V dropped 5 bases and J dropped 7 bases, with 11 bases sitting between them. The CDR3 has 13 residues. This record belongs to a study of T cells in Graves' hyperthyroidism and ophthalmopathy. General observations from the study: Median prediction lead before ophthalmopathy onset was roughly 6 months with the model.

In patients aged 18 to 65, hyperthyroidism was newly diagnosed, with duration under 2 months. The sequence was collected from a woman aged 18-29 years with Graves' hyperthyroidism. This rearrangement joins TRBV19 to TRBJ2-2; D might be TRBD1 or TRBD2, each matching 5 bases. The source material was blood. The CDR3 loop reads CASSSGQGGELFF. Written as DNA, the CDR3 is TGTGCCAGTAGTTCGGGGCAGGGCGGGGAGCTGTTTTTT.